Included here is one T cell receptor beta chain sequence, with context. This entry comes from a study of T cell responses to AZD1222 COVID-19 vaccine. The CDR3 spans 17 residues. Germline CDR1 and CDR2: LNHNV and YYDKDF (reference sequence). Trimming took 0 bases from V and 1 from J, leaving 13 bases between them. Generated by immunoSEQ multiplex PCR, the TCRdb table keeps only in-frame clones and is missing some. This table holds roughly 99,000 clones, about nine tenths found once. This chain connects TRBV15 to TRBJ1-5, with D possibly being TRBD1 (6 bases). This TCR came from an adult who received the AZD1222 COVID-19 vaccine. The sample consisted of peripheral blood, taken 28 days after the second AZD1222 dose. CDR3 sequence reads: CATSREARGASNQPQHF. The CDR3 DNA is TGTGCCACCAGCAGAGAAGCGCGGGGGGCCAGCAATCAGCCCCAGCATTTT.